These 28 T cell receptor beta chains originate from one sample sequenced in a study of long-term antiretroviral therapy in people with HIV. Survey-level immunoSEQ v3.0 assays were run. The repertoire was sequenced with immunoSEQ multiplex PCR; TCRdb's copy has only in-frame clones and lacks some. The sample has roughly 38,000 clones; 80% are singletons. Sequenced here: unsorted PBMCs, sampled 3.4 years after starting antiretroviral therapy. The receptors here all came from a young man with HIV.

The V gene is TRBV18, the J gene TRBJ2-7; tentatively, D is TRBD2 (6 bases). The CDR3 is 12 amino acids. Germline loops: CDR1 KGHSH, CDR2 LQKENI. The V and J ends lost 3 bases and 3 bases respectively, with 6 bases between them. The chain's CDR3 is CASSPGGYEQYF. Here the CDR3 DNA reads TGTGCCAGCTCACCGGGGGGCTACGAGCAGTACTTC.

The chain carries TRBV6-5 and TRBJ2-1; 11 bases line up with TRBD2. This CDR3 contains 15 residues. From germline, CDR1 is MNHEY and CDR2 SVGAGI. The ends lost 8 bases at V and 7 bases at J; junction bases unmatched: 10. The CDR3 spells CASGGLAVEENEQFF. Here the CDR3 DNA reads TGTGCCAGCGGGGGACTAGCGGTCGAGGAGAATGAGCAGTTCTTC.

CDR3 loop: CASSQTGVSEQFF. In DNA, the CDR3 is TGCGCCAGCAGCCAAACAGGGGTGTCGGAGCAGTTCTTC. The chain has TRBV23-1 and TRBJ2-1, with 7 bases fitting TRBD1. TRBV23-1 counts as an open reading frame of uncertain function. V lost 6 bases to trimming and J lost 10 bases; unmatched junction nucleotides: 9. This CDR3 contains 13 residues.

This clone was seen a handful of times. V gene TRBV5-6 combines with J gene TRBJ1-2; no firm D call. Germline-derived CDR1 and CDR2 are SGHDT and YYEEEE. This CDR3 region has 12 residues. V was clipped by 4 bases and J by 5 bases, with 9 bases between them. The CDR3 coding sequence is TGTGCCAGCAGCCCCGGACGGTATGGCTACACCTTC. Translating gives CASSPGRYGYTF.

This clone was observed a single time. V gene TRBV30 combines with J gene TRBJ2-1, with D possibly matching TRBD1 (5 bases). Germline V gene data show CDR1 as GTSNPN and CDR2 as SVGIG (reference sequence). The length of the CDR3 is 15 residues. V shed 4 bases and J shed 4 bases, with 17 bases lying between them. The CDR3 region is CAWNIRTLNYNEQFF. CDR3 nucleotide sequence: TGTGCCTGGAACATCCGGACACTTAATTACAATGAGCAGTTCTTC.

CDR3 loop: CSVEGPYPGAQYF. Written as DNA, the CDR3 is TGCAGCGTTGAAGGCCCGTACCCGGGGGCGCAGTATTTT. The V and J genes are TRBV29-1 and TRBJ2-3; D perhaps matches TRBD2 (6 bases). Germline CDR1 reads SQVTM; CDR2 reads ANQGSEA. The CDR3 is 13 amino acids. Trimming cost V 1 base and J 10 bases, with 15 bases left between them.

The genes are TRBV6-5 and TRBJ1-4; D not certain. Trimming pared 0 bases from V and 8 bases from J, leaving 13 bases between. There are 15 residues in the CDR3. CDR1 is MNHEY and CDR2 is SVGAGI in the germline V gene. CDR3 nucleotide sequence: TGTGCCAGCAGTTACTCCGACATACCAGACGAAAAACTGTTTTTT. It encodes CASSYSDIPDEKLFF.

The CDR3 DNA sequence: TGTGCCAGCAGACAGGGGGGCTCCTACGAGCAGTACTTC. Its protein is CASRQGGSYEQYF. This sequence joins TRBV28 and TRBJ2-7; 8 positions match TRBD1. Germline trimming cut 6 bases from V and 0 bases from J; bases unmatched to any gene: 1. Germline CDR1 reads MDHEN; CDR2 reads SYDVKM. The CDR3 contains 13 residues.

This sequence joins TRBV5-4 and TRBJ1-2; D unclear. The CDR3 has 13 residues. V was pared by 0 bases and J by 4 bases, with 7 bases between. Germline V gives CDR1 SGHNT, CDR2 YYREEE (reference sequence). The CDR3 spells CASSLAGSYGYTF. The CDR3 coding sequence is TGTGCCAGCAGCTTGGCCGGCAGCTATGGCTACACCTTC.

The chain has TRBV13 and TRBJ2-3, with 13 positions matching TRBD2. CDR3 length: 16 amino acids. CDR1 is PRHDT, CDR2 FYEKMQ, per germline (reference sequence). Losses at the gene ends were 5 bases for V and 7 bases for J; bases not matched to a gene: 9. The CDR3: CASSGNGLAGENTQYF. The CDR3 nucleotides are TGTGCCAGCAGCGGGAACGGACTAGCGGGAGAGAATACGCAGTATTTT.

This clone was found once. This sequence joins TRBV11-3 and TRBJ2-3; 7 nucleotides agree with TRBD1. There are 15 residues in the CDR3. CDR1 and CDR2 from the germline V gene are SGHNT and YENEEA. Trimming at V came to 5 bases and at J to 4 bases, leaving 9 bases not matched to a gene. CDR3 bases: TGTGCCAGCAGCCCAGGCGGTGACAGGGCAGATACGCAGTATTTT. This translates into CASSPGGDRADTQYF. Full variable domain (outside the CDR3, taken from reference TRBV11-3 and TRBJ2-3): EAGVVQSPRYKIIEKKQPVAFWCNPISGHNTLYWYLQNLGQGPELLIRYENEEAVDDSQLPKDRFSAERLKGVDSTLKIQPAELGDSAVYLCASSPGGDRADTQYFGPGTRLTVL.

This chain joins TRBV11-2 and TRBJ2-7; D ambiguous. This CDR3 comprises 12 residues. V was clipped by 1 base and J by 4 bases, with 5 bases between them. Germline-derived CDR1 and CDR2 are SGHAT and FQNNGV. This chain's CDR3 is CASSLGWYEQYF. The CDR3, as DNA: TGTGCCAGCAGCTTAGGCTGGTACGAGCAGTACTTC.

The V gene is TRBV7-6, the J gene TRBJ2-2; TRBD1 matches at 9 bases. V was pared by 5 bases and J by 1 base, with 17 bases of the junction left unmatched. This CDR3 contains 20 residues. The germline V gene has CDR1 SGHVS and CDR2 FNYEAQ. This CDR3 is CASSHNRDREPGGNTGELFF. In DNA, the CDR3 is TGTGCCAGCAGCCATAACCGGGACAGGGAGCCGGGGGGGAACACCGGGGAGCTGTTTTTT.

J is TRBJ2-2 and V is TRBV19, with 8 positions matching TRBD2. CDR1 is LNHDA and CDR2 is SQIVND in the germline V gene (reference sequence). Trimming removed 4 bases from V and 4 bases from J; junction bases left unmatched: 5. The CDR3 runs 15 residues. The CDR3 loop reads CASSRGTRFTGELFF. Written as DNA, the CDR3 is TGTGCCAGTAGTAGGGGGACTAGATTCACCGGGGAGCTGTTTTTT.

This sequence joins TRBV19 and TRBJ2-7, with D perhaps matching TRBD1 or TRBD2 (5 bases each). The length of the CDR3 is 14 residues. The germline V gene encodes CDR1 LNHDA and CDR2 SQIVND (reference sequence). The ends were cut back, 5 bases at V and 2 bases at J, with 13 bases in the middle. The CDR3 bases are TGTGCCAGTAGTCTGAGGGACCCACCCTACGAGCAGTACTTC. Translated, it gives CASSLRDPPYEQYF.

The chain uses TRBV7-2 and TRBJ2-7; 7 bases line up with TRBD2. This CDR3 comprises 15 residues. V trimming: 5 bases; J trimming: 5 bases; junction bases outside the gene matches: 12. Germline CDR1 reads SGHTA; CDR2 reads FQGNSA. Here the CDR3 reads CASSSPGGRNNEQYF. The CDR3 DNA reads TGTGCCAGCAGCAGCCCCGGCGGGAGAAACAACGAGCAGTACTTC.

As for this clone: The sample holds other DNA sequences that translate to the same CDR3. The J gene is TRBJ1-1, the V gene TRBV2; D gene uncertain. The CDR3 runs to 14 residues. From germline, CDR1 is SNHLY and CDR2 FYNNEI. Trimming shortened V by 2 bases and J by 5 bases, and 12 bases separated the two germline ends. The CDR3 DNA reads TGTGCCAGCAGTGAAACAGCAGGAGGAACTGAAGCTTTCTTT. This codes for CASSETAGGTEAFF. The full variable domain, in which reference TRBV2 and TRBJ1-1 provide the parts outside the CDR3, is EPEVTQTPSHQVTQMGQEVILRCVPISNHLYFYWYRQILGQKVEFLVSFYNNEISEKSEIFDDQFSVERPDGSNFTLKIRSTKLEDSAMYFCASSETAGGTEAFFGQGTRLTVV.

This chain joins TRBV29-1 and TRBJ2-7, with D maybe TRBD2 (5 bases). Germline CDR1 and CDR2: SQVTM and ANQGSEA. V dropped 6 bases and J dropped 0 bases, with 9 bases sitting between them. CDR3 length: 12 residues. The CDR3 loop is CSVGVASYEQYF. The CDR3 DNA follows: TGCAGCGTCGGGGTCGCCTCCTACGAGCAGTACTTC.

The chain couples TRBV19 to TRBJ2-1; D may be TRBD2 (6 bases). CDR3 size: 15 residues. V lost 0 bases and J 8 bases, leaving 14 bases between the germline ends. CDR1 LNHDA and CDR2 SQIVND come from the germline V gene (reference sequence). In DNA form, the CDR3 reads TGTGCCAGTAGTATAGAGGGACTTCGTATGTATGAGCAGTTCTTC. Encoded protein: CASSIEGLRMYEQFF.

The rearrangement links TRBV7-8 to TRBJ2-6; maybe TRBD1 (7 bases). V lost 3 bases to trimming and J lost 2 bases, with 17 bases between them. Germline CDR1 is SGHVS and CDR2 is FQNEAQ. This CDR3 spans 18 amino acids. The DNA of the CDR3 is TGTGCCAGCAGCTTGGGAGGTGGCAGGGGGACTGGGGCCAACGTCCTGACTTTC. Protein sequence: CASSLGGGRGTGANVLTF.

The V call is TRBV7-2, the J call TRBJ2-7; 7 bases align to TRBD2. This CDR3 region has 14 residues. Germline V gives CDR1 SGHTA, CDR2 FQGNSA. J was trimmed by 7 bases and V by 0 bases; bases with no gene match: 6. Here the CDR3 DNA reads TGTGCCAGCAGCTTAGCGGGAGGGCCGGGTGAGCAGTACTTC. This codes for CASSLAGGPGEQYF.

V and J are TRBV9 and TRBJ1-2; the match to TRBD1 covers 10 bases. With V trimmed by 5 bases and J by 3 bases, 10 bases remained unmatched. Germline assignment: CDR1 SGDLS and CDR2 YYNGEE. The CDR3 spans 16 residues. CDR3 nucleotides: TGTGCCAGCAGGGGGACAGGGGAAGGCTTGGACTATGGCTACACCTTC. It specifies CASRGTGEGLDYGYTF.

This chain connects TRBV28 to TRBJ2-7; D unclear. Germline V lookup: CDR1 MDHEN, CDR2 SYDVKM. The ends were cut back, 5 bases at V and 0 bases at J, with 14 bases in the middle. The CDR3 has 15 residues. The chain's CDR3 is CASSAPLAYSYEQYF. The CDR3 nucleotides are TGTGCCAGCAGTGCCCCCTTGGCCTACTCCTACGAGCAGTACTTC.

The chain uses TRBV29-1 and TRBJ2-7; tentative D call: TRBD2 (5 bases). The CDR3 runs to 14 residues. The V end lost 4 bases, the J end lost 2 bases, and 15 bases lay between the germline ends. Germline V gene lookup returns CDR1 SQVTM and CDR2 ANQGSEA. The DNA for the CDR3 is TGCAGCGTTGTACGGGTTATCGGGACCTACGAGCAGTACTTC. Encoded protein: CSVVRVIGTYEQYF.

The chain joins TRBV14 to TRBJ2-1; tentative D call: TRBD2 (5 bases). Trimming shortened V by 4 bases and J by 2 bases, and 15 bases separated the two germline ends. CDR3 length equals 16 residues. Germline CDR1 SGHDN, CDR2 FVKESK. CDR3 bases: TGTGCCAGCAGCCTGAGAGGGCCAGGAACCTACAATGAGCAGTTCTTC. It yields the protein CASSLRGPGTYNEQFF.

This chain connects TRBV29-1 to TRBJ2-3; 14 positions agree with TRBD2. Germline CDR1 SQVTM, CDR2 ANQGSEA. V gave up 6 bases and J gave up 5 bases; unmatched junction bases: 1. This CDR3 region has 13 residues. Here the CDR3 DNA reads TGCAGCGTCGGACTAGCGGGGGGAGATACGCAGTATTTT. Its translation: CSVGLAGGDTQYF.

The CDR3 DNA reads TGTGCCAGCAGTTACTCGCCCGGGGGTGATGAAAAACTGTTTTTT. Translating it yields CASSYSPGGDEKLFF. This chain links TRBV6-6 with TRBJ1-4; a weak D match, TRBD1 (5 bases). Germline lookup yields CDR1 MNHNY and CDR2 SVGAGI (reference sequence). Trimming cost V 0 bases and J 6 bases, with 11 bases left between them. The CDR3 sequence is 15 residues long.

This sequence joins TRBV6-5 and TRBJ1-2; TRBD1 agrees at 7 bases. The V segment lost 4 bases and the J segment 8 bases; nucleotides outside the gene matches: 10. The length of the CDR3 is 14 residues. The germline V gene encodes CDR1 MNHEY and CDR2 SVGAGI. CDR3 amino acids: CASSSRQGLGGYTF. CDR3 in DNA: TGTGCCAGCAGTTCCCGACAGGGACTAGGGGGCTACACCTTC.